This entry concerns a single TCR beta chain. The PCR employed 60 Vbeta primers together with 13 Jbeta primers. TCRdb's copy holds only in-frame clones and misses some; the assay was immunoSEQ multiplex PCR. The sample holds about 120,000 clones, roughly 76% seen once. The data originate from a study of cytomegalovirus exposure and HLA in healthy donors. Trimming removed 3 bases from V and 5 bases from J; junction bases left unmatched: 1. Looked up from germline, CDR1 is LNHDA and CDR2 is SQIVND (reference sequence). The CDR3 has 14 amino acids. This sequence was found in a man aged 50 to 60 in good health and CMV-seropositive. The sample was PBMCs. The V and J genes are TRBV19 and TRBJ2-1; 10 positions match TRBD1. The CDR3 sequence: CASSMGTGDNEQFF. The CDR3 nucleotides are TGTGCCAGTAGTATGGGGACAGGGGACAATGAGCAGTTCTTC.